The clone carrying this TCR beta chain has ten or more counts. Its antigen remains unknown. Unique molecular identifiers featured in how the TCRbeta library was prepared. A single record per CDR3 protein comes from TCRdb applying MiXCR to the PCR reads. The table records 200,000 to 250,000 distinct CDR3 sequences, around 9.9% of them present only once. This specimen comes from a study of T-cell reconstitution after alpha-beta-depleted transplantation in children. Whole-study results and caveats: Two months or so post-transplant, alpha-beta T cells reportedly derived from several hundred expanded graft clones. When one year had passed after transplant, most T-cell counts and diversity came from newly produced T cells.

The sample consisted of PBMCs, taken before TCRalphabeta/CD19-depleted stem cell transplant. The clonotype comes from a child under two years old with acute myeloid leukemia, due to receive a stem cell transplant.

The CDR3 DNA sequence: TGTGCCAGCAGCTACCTGGCCGCTGCGGGGCGGCCGGTTACTGAGCAGTTCTTC. Its protein product is CASSYLAAAGRPVTEQFF. The chain carries TRBV6-5 and TRBJ2-1, with a weak D call TRBD2 (6 bases). The V and J ends lost 6 bases and 9 bases respectively, with 30 bases between them. This CDR3 comprises 18 residues. CDR1 is MNHEY and CDR2 is SVGAGI in the germline V gene.